These 28 T cell receptor beta chains share one sample of origin, sequenced in a study of cytomegalovirus exposure and HLA in healthy donors. Here immunoSEQ multiplex PCR was the method, and the copy in TCRdb shows in-frame clones only, minus some. Here the sample spans roughly 70,000 clones, roughly 96% being singletons. Sequencing input: PBMCs. Every receptor here comes from a man between 18 and 29 years old in good health and CMV-seronegative.

The chain uses TRBV27 and TRBJ1-4; a weak D match, TRBD1 (6 bases). The V end lost 6 bases, the J end lost 3 bases, and 14 bases lay between the germline ends. The CDR3 is 15 residues long. Germline values: CDR1 MNHEY, CDR2 SMNVEV (reference sequence). CDR3 sequence reads: CASSSVGAANEKLFF. Here the CDR3 DNA reads TGTGCCAGCAGCTCGGTGGGGGCAGCTAATGAAAAACTGTTTTTT. The whole variable domain, filled in from reference TRBV27 and TRBJ1-4, reads EAQVTQNPRYLITVTGKKLTVTCSQNMNHEYMSWYRQDPGLGLRQIYYSMNVEVTDKGDVPEGYKVSRKEKRNFPLILESPSPNQTSLYFCASSSVGAANEKLFFGSGTQLSVL.

V gene TRBV6-1 combines with J gene TRBJ2-2; TRBD2 matches 8 bases. The CDR3 is made up of 14 amino acids. V trimming: 7 bases; J trimming: 5 bases; junction bases outside the gene matches: 6. Per the germline V gene, CDR1 is MNHNS and CDR2 is SASEGT. CDR3 DNA: TGTGCCAGCAACGAAGCGGGAGATACCGGGGAGCTGTTTTTT. This gives the protein CASNEAGDTGELFF.

This chain links TRBV6-1 with TRBJ2-2, with D possibly matching TRBD1 (6 bases). The V end lost 0 bases, the J end lost 4 bases, and 9 bases lay between the germline ends. The CDR3 length is 15 residues. Germline CDR1 is MNHNS and CDR2 is SASEGT. CDR3 sequence (DNA): TGTGCCAGCAGTGAAGCACAGGGATTCACCGGGGAGCTGTTTTTT. Its protein is CASSEAQGFTGELFF.

The V and J genes are TRBV9 and TRBJ2-3, with D possibly TRBD1 on 6 matching bases. Germline loops: CDR1 SGDLS, CDR2 YYNGEE. The V end lost 3 bases, the J end lost 0 bases, and 17 bases lay between the germline ends. The CDR3 consists of 17 residues. The CDR3 spells CASSAALTGLSTDTQYF. For the CDR3, the DNA is TGTGCCAGCAGCGCCGCCCTAACAGGGTTAAGCACAGATACGCAGTATTTT.

This chain's CDR3 is CASSLLTDQETQYF. The CDR3 bases are TGCGCCAGCAGCCTTCTGACAGACCAAGAGACCCAGTACTTC. The chain links TRBV4-1 to TRBJ2-5; tentative D call: TRBD1 (5 bases). The germline CDR1 and CDR2 sequences are MGHRA and YSYEKL. Trimming removed 4 bases at V and 0 bases at J, with 9 bases between. The CDR3 is 14 residues long.

The chain has TRBV9 and TRBJ1-6; TRBD1 agrees at 7 bases. Germline loops: CDR1 SGDLS, CDR2 YYNGEE. This CDR3 is 14 amino acids long. V was pared by 2 bases and J by 6 bases, with 2 bases of the junction left unmatched. The DNA for the CDR3 is TGTGCCAGCAGCGTGGGACAGCTTAATTCACCCCTCCACTTT. Translation gives CASSVGQLNSPLHF.

This chain uses TRBV7-2 with TRBJ1-2, with 7 bases lining up with TRBD1. After removal of 5 bases from V and 1 base from J, the junction contained 7 bases not matched to a gene. Germline CDR1 reads SGHTA; CDR2 reads FQGNSA. This CDR3 region has 15 residues. CDR3 coding DNA: TGTGCCAGCAGCGTGACAGGGCAGGGTAACTATGGCTACACCTTC. Translation: CASSVTGQGNYGYTF.

V usage is TRBV19 and J usage is TRBJ2-1; 9 bases align to TRBD2. Per germline, CDR1 LNHDA and CDR2 SQIVND (reference sequence). The length of the CDR3 is 14 residues. Trimming at V came to 5 bases and at J to 6 bases, leaving 5 bases not matched to a gene. CDR3 in amino acids: CASSLAGGVNEQFF. The CDR3 nucleotides are TGTGCCAGTAGTTTGGCGGGAGGGGTCAATGAGCAGTTCTTC.

CDR3 protein: CASSLPAGTGETQYF. The CDR3 DNA reads TGTGCCAGCAGCTTACCGGCGGGAACGGGAGAGACCCAGTACTTC. The chain employs TRBV7-8 and TRBJ2-5, with D tentatively TRBD2 (6 bases). From germline, CDR1 is SGHVS and CDR2 FQNEAQ. V dropped 2 bases and J dropped 4 bases, with 14 bases sitting between them. The CDR3 covers 15 residues.

The chain is built from TRBV25-1 and TRBJ2-1; TRBD2 aligns across 11 bases. CDR1 is MGHDK and CDR2 is SYGVNS in the germline V gene. V lost 6 bases, J lost 4 bases, and 5 bases stayed unmatched. The CDR3 has 15 amino acids. CDR3: CASRAASGGYNEQFF. The CDR3 bases are TGTGCCAGCAGGGCTGCTAGCGGGGGGTACAATGAGCAGTTCTTC.

The chain has TRBV18 and TRBJ1-5; 12 bases match TRBD1. This CDR3 has 16 amino acids. Losses at the gene ends were 2 bases for V and 2 bases for J; bases not matched to a gene: 1. Germline CDR1 and CDR2: KGHSH and LQKENI. CDR3 nucleotide sequence: TGTGCCAGCTCACCAGGGACAGGGGGCCGCAATCAGCCCCAGCATTTT. Translating gives CASSPGTGGRNQPQHF.

The CDR3 sequence: CASSYGQYTEAFF. The CDR3 DNA reads TGTGCCAGCAGCTATGGACAGTACACTGAAGCTTTCTTT. The J gene is TRBJ1-1, the V gene TRBV6-5; TRBD1 is a possible D gene (6 bases). Trimming took 6 bases from V and 3 from J, leaving 11 bases between them. Germline V gives CDR1 MNHEY, CDR2 SVGAGI. The CDR3 extends over 13 amino acids.

The CDR3 nucleotides read TGTGCCAGCAGCCCTTCGGGGGGGGGCTCAGAGACCCAGTACTTC. Its protein is CASSPSGGGSETQYF. The chain couples TRBV5-4 to TRBJ2-5; 8 bases match TRBD2. V gave up 4 bases and J gave up 4 bases; unmatched junction bases: 9. Per germline, CDR1 SGHNT and CDR2 YYREEE (reference sequence). The CDR3 loop spans 15 amino acids.

This rearrangement joins TRBV7-8 to TRBJ1-5; no clear D gene. V was pared by 3 bases and J by 3 bases, with 9 bases between. Germline CDR1 SGHVS, CDR2 FQNEAQ. The CDR3 is made up of 14 amino acids. CDR3 coding DNA: TGTGCCAGCAGCTTGAGACGGGACAATCAGCCCCAGCATTTT. It translates to CASSLRRDNQPQHF.

The chain recombines TRBV19 with TRBJ2-1, with 8 bases fitting TRBD1. The length of the CDR3 is 16 residues. The ends lost 4 bases at V and 3 bases at J; junction bases unmatched: 8. The germline gives CDR1 LNHDA, CDR2 SQIVND (reference sequence). The CDR3 sequence: CASSTLEGQGYNEQFF. The CDR3 DNA follows: TGTGCCAGTAGTACCCTTGAAGGACAGGGCTACAATGAGCAGTTCTTC.

This clone has only a few counts. This chain uses TRBV11-3 with TRBJ2-7; 8 bases align to TRBD1. The V gene's germline CDR1 is SGHNT and CDR2 YENEEA. The CDR3 spans 15 residues. J lost 1 base, V lost 7 bases, and 9 bases had no gene match. The CDR3 is CASTLGTGPSYEQYF. CDR3 bases: TGTGCCAGCACCCTAGGGACAGGCCCTTCCTACGAGCAGTACTTC.

The V call is TRBV6-6, the J call TRBJ2-1; 10 bases match TRBD2. This CDR3 contains 15 residues. In germline, CDR1 is MNHNY, CDR2 SVGAGI (reference sequence). J lost 6 bases, V lost 1 base, and 3 bases had no gene match. The CDR3 coding sequence is TGTGCCAGCAGTTACTTAGCGGGAGGCGCCAATGAGCAGTTCTTC. This codes for CASSYLAGGANEQFF.

The J gene is TRBJ2-7, the V gene TRBV7-3, with 7 bases lining up with TRBD2. From germline, CDR1 is SGHTA and CDR2 FQGTGA. V was clipped by 5 bases and J by 3 bases; unmatched bases: 16. The CDR3 sequence is 17 residues long. CDR3 loop: CASSIGAGDSANYEQYF. The CDR3 coding sequence is TGTGCCAGCAGCATCGGGGCGGGAGACAGTGCGAACTACGAGCAGTACTTC.

The chain carries TRBV11-3 and TRBJ1-1, with 8 bases identical to TRBD1. The CDR3 is made up of 15 amino acids. Germline V gene data show CDR1 as SGHNT and CDR2 as YENEEA. V trimming: 1 base; J trimming: 1 base; junction bases outside the gene matches: 2. In DNA, the CDR3 is TGTGCCAGCAGCTTAGGAGGGACAGGGAACACTGAAGCTTTCTTT. As protein: CASSLGGTGNTEAFF.

This clone occurred once. The V gene is TRBV5-1, the J gene TRBJ2-3; D possibly corresponds to TRBD1 (6 bases). Trimming cost V 2 bases and J 4 bases, with 11 bases left between them. The germline gives CDR1 SGHRS, CDR2 YFSETQ. The CDR3 loop spans 14 amino acids. This CDR3 reads CASSLGGAPDTQYF. The CDR3 DNA sequence: TGCGCCAGCAGCTTAGGGGGAGCCCCAGATACGCAGTATTTT.

In this sample, this clone turned up once. The chain combines TRBV2 with TRBJ1-2; tentative D call: TRBD1 (5 bases). This CDR3 spans 18 amino acids. Trimming left V 6 bases short and J 4 bases short, with 27 bases between. Germline values: CDR1 SNHLY, CDR2 FYNNEI. CDR3 nucleotide sequence: TGTGCCAGCAGCAGACCGTATGGGACTGACACTTCACGCTATGGCTACACCTTC. Residues: CASSRPYGTDTSRYGYTF.

The chain recombines TRBV20-1 with TRBJ1-2, with D unclear. This CDR3 has 11 amino acids. The V gene lost 2 bases and the J gene lost 5 bases, with 6 bases spanning the gap. Germline V gene lookup returns CDR1 DFQATT and CDR2 SNEGSKA (reference sequence). CDR3 in DNA: TGCAGTGCTAGAAACGGGTATGGCTACACCTTC. Its protein product is CSARNGYGYTF.

J is TRBJ2-1 and V is TRBV5-1; D ambiguous. Trimming shortened V by 4 bases and J by 5 bases, and 10 bases separated the two germline ends. Germline CDR1 SGHRS, CDR2 YFSETQ. The CDR3 loop spans 13 amino acids. The CDR3: CASSKPVDNEQFF. CDR3 sequence (DNA): TGCGCCAGCAGCAAGCCTGTCGACAATGAGCAGTTCTTC.

The chain recombines TRBV29-1 with TRBJ2-1; 7 bases fit TRBD1. Germline V gene sequence: CDR1 SQVTM, CDR2 ANQGSEA. This CDR3 has 13 residues. V lost 7 bases to trimming and J lost 9 bases; unmatched junction nucleotides: 12. The CDR3, as DNA: TGCAGCGGGCGACAGGGCGGTCGGAGTGAGCAGTTCTTC. Translating gives CSGRQGGRSEQFF.

This sequence joins TRBV28 and TRBJ1-5; TRBD1 agrees at 8 bases. CDR1 and CDR2 from the germline V gene are MDHEN and SYDVKM. Trimming removed 5 bases from V and 0 bases from J; junction bases left unmatched: 15. The CDR3 contains 19 residues. Here the CDR3 DNA reads TGTGCCAGCAGTGCCAGACAGGGGACCCTCACTATTAGCAATCAGCCCCAGCATTTT. It codes for CASSARQGTLTISNQPQHF.

J is TRBJ1-1 and V is TRBV6-4, with D hard to call. The CDR3 loop spans 14 amino acids. Trimming took off 4 bases at V and 1 base at J, with 10 bases between the two ends. Germline CDR1 reads MRHNA; CDR2 reads SNTAGT. The CDR3 region has the DNA TGTGCCAGCAGTGCGACCGAGGGGAACACTGAAGCTTTCTTT. This translates into CASSATEGNTEAFF.

The chain employs TRBV2 and TRBJ1-1, with D unresolved. The germline V gene has CDR1 SNHLY and CDR2 FYNNEI. The CDR3 consists of 13 residues. Trimming took 6 bases from V and 0 from J, leaving 8 bases between them. The CDR3 nucleotides read TGTGCCAGCAGCGGCAGGATGAACACTGAAGCTTTCTTT. Its translation is CASSGRMNTEAFF. Filled out from reference TRBV2 and TRBJ1-1, the complete variable domain reads EPEVTQTPSHQVTQMGQEVILRCVPISNHLYFYWYRQILGQKVEFLVSFYNNEISEKSEIFDDQFSVERPDGSNFTLKIRSTKLEDSAMYFCASSGRMNTEAFFGQGTRLTVV.

The chain combines TRBV20-1 with TRBJ1-4, with D unclear. Germline values: CDR1 DFQATT, CDR2 SNEGSKA (reference sequence). There are 11 residues in the CDR3. Trimming shortened V by 6 bases and J by 5 bases, and 7 bases separated the two germline ends. The CDR3 bases are TGCAGTGCCCCCTCGAATGAAAAACTGTTTTTT. This translates into CSAPSNEKLFF.